These 4 T cell receptor beta chains were sequenced from one sample in a study of cytomegalovirus exposure and HLA in healthy donors. Clones were sequenced by immunoSEQ multiplex PCR, and TCRdb holds only the in-frame ones, with some missing. Of 70,000 to 95,000 clones listed, roughly 93% are singletons. The sequenced sample was PBMCs. The receptor set was obtained from a woman in her 30s in good health and CMV-seronegative.

The chain combines TRBV11-1 with TRBJ1-1, with 8 bases aligning to TRBD1. Germline loops: CDR1 SGHAT, CDR2 FQDESV (reference sequence). V shed 4 bases, J shed 0 bases, and the junction held 13 bases outside the gene matches. The CDR3 has 18 residues. The CDR3 sequence is CASSWFRDRPVLNTEAFF. The CDR3 nucleotides read TGTGCCAGCAGCTGGTTCCGGGACAGGCCCGTCCTGAACACTGAAGCTTTCTTT.

The chain is built from TRBV19 and TRBJ1-4; 7 bases match TRBD1. V gave up 7 bases and J gave up 4 bases; unmatched junction bases: 15. Germline CDR1 LNHDA, CDR2 SQIVND (reference sequence). The CDR3 consists of 17 residues. CDR3 protein: CASTTSGTVLRNEKLFF. In nucleotides, the CDR3 is TGTGCCAGTACTACGTCCGGGACAGTGCTACGTAATGAAAAACTGTTTTTT. The entire variable domain, with the rest obtained from reference TRBV19 and TRBJ1-4, is as follows: DGGITQSPKYLFRKEGQNVTLSCEQNLNHDAMYWYRQDPGQGLRLIYYSQIVNDFQKGDIAEGYSVSREKKESFPLTVTSAQKNPTAFYLCASTTSGTVLRNEKLFFGSGTQLSVL.

This clone showed up just once. The chain couples TRBV15 to TRBJ2-1; 10 bases fit TRBD2. CDR3 size: 17 residues. Germline V lookup: CDR1 LNHNV, CDR2 YYDKDF (reference sequence). V dropped 3 bases and J dropped 4; count of bases not matched to a gene: 9. CDR3 residues: CATSRGIIAGGYNEQFF. The CDR3 bases are TGTGCCACCAGCAGGGGTATAATAGCGGGGGGTTACAATGAGCAGTTCTTC. The variable domain in full, with the rest retrieved from reference TRBV15 and TRBJ2-1, is DAMVIQNPRYQVTQFGKPVTLSCSQTLNHNVMYWYQQKSSQAPKLLFHYYDKDFNNEADTPDNFQSRRPNTSFCFLDIRSPGLGDTAMYLCATSRGIIAGGYNEQFFGPGTRLTVL.

This clone was picked up one time. The chain employs TRBV7-8 and TRBJ2-3; a weak D match, TRBD2 (7 bases). Per the germline V gene, CDR1 is SGHVS and CDR2 is FQNEAQ. This CDR3 contains 15 residues. Trimming left V 7 bases short and J 2 bases short, with 16 bases between. The DNA for the CDR3 is TGTGCCAGCACCGAGGCGGGGGCCCCCACAGATACGCAGTATTTT. This translates into CASTEAGAPTDTQYF.